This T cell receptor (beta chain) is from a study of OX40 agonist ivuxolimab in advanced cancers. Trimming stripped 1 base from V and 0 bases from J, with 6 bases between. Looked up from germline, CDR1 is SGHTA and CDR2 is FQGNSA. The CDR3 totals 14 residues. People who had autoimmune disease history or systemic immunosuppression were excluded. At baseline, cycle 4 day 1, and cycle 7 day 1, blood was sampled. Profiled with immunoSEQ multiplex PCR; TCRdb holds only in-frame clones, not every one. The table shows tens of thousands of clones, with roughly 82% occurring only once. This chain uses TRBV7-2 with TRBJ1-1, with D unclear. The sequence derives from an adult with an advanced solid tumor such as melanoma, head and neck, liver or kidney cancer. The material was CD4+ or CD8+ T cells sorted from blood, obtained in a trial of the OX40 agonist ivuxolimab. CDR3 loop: CASSLVGMNTEAFF. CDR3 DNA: TGTGCCAGCAGCTTAGTAGGGATGAACACTGAAGCTTTCTTT.